This TCR beta chain originates from a study of beta chain features in type 1 diabetes. Study-wide points: The VDJ junctions of type 1 diabetes patients carried fewer insertions and more deletions. The study notes PCR might favor shorter templates equally in patients and controls. Sequencing of cDNA might inflate the share of cells that strongly express TCR. Type 1 diabetes patients had moderately but significantly shorter TCRB CDR3s in all four CD4+ subsets.

This clone was seen a handful of times. Its antigen remains unknown. Trimming left V 5 bases short and J 6 bases short, with 14 bases between. This CDR3 is built from 13 residues. Germline CDR1 is SGHTA and CDR2 is FQGNSA. Expressed TCRB transcripts were sequenced, since all the RNA that had been isolated was reverse transcribed. Here immunoSEQ multiplex PCR was the method, and the copy in TCRdb shows in-frame clones only, minus some. The table records 150,000 or so clones, about 44% of them present only once. The specimen sequenced was Tregs from blood. This chain connects TRBV7-2 to TRBJ2-7, with D tentatively TRBD1 (5 bases). The receptor's source is a man between 18 and 35 years old in good health. The CDR3: CASSPGWGGEQYF. The CDR3 nucleotides are TGTGCCAGCAGCCCTGGTTGGGGCGGCGAGCAGTACTTC.